These 26 T cell receptor beta chains share one sample of origin, sequenced in a study of cytomegalovirus exposure and HLA in healthy donors. Profiling relied on immunoSEQ multiplex PCR, and the TCRdb table lists in-frame clones only, not all of them. The sample shows approximately 150,000 clones, around 87% of them seen only once. The sample comprised PBMCs. The receptors come from a man between 18 and 29 years old in good health and CMV-seropositive.

The chain combines TRBV19 with TRBJ2-1, with D maybe TRBD1 (7 bases). Germline CDR1 is LNHDA and CDR2 is SQIVND (reference sequence). V lost 6 bases and J 0 bases, leaving 12 bases between the germline ends. This CDR3 region has 15 residues. The CDR3 nucleotides are TGTGCCAGTAGCCCAGGGGGGAGCTCCTACAATGAGCAGTTCTTC. The encoded protein is CASSPGGSSYNEQFF.

V and J are TRBV6-4 and TRBJ2-1; a possible D gene is TRBD2 (6 bases). Per the germline V gene, CDR1 is MRHNA and CDR2 is SNTAGT. The CDR3 has 16 amino acids. Trimming removed 3 bases from V and 3 bases from J, with 15 bases in between. CDR3 sequence reads: CASSEIGGAGYNEQFF. DNA for the CDR3: TGTGCCAGCAGTGAAATTGGAGGGGCGGGCTACAATGAGCAGTTCTTC.

The chain uses TRBV6-5 and TRBJ2-3; possible D gene TRBD1, 5 bases. V shed 10 bases and J shed 4 bases, with 6 bases lying between them. CDR3 length equals 10 residues. CDR1 MNHEY and CDR2 SVGAGI come from the germline V gene. For the CDR3, the DNA is TGTGCCAAAGGGGCAGATACGCAGTATTTT. This translates into CAKGADTQYF.

This clone showed up just once. This chain connects TRBV4-1 to TRBJ2-3; D unclear. Trimming took 3 bases from V and 3 from J, leaving 16 bases between them. The CDR3 spans 16 residues. The V gene's germline CDR1 is MGHRA and CDR2 YSYEKL. CDR3 sequence (DNA): TGCGCCAGCAGCCACGGTCCGGCAGGTGGGACAGATACGCAGTATTTT. Amino acid sequence: CASSHGPAGGTDTQYF.

The chain links TRBV5-1 to TRBJ2-5, with 11 bases that match TRBD2. V was pared by 1 base and J by 2 bases, with 4 bases of the junction left unmatched. This CDR3 has 16 amino acids. Germline V CDR1 and CDR2: SGHRS, YFSETQ. The CDR3 nucleotides read TGCGCCAGCAGCTTGTGGGCTAGCGGGGGGCAAGAGACCCAGTACTTC. This gives the protein CASSLWASGGQETQYF.

The V and J genes are TRBV6-1 and TRBJ2-7; D perhaps matches TRBD1 (5 bases). The V gene lost 7 bases and the J gene lost 3 bases, with 7 bases spanning the gap. This CDR3 contains 11 residues. Germline V CDR1 and CDR2: MNHNS, SASEGT. CDR3 region: CASTDSYEQYF. CDR3 DNA: TGTGCCAGCACCGACAGCTACGAGCAGTACTTC.

This chain uses TRBV10-1 with TRBJ1-1, with a possible D match to TRBD1 (6 bases). Trimming stripped 4 bases from V and 1 base from J, with 7 bases between. The CDR3 is 13 residues long. Germline V lookup: CDR1 WNHNN, CDR2 SYGVQD (reference sequence). The CDR3, as DNA: TGCGCCAGCAGTGTACAGGGGAACACTGAAGCTTTCTTT. This encodes CASSVQGNTEAFF.

The chain joins TRBV2 to TRBJ2-7, with 10 bases identical to TRBD1. The CDR3 length is 14 residues. The J segment lost 5 bases and the V segment lost 6 bases, leaving 7 bases of the junction unmatched. Germline-derived CDR1 and CDR2 are SNHLY and FYNNEI. DNA of the CDR3: TGTGCCAGCAGGGCCCGGACAGGGGGGGACGAGCAGTACTTC. Translated: CASRARTGGDEQYF.

The chain recombines TRBV5-8 with TRBJ1-1, with D possibly TRBD1 on 6 matching bases. The CDR3 has 16 amino acids. Germline CDR1 and CDR2: SGHTS and YDEGEE. The V gene lost 0 bases and the J gene lost 0 bases, with 12 bases spanning the gap. CDR3 region: CASSLVGRGVNTEAFF. Here the CDR3 DNA reads TGTGCCAGCAGCTTGGTGGGCAGGGGTGTGAACACTGAAGCTTTCTTT.

This clone showed up just a few times. The chain is built from TRBV7-2 and TRBJ1-6; D is ambiguous. Trimming pared 2 bases from V and 10 bases from J, leaving 3 bases between. In germline, CDR1 is SGHTA, CDR2 FQGNSA. The CDR3 contains 11 residues. The CDR3 nucleotides are TGTGCCAGCAGCTTACAATCACCCCTCCACTTT. The encoded protein is CASSLQSPLHF.

The V and J genes are TRBV18 and TRBJ2-5, with a possible D match to TRBD1 (6 bases). The CDR3 has 16 amino acids. Germline assignment: CDR1 KGHSH and CDR2 LQKENI. Trimming took 2 bases from V and 10 from J, leaving 23 bases between them. CDR3 DNA: TGTGCCAGCTCACCAGTCGACAGGCGGGTTGAAGGTGGCCAGTACTTC. This encodes CASSPVDRRVEGGQYF.

In its sample, this clone was seen a few times. The chain couples TRBV2 to TRBJ2-7; D might be TRBD1 (6 bases). The CDR3 covers 12 residues. The germline gives CDR1 SNHLY, CDR2 FYNNEI. V lost 10 bases and J 0 bases, leaving 10 bases between the germline ends. The CDR3 sequence is CAIRDNSYEQYF. CDR3 DNA: TGTGCCATCCGGGACAACTCCTACGAGCAGTACTTC.

The chain has TRBV10-2 and TRBJ1-6; D is unresolved. Germline CDR1 WSHSY, CDR2 SAAADI. V was clipped by 3 bases and J by 7 bases, with 19 bases between them. This CDR3 comprises 17 residues. CDR3 DNA sequence: TGCGCCAGCAGTGATTTCGCGTTTAGGAGTGGCAATTCACCCCTCCACTTT. Amino acids: CASSDFAFRSGNSPLHF.

The chain couples TRBV7-6 to TRBJ2-1, with 8 bases aligning to TRBD2. Germline V gene lookup returns CDR1 SGHVS and CDR2 FNYEAQ. This CDR3 contains 15 residues. V lost 3 bases, J lost 6 bases, and 7 bases stayed unmatched. The CDR3 DNA reads TGTGCCAGCAGCTTCGCGACGGGAGGGTTCAATGAGCAGTTCTTC. This gives the protein CASSFATGGFNEQFF.

The chain combines TRBV27 with TRBJ2-5; 8 positions agree with TRBD2. With 5 bases clipped from V and 3 bases from J, the junction kept 11 bases outside the gene matches. The germline V gene encodes CDR1 MNHEY and CDR2 SMNVEV (reference sequence). The CDR3 covers 16 residues. CDR3 residues: CASSRGGAAGEETQYF. For the CDR3, the DNA is TGTGCCAGCAGTCGGGGTGGGGCAGCGGGAGAAGAGACCCAGTACTTC.

The chain combines TRBV14 with TRBJ2-7; 7 nucleotides align to TRBD1. Germline V CDR1 and CDR2: SGHDN, FVKESK. The V and J ends lost 4 bases and 6 bases, in that order; junction bases with no gene match: 6. The CDR3 is 13 amino acids. The DNA of the CDR3 is TGTGCCAGCAGCCCACATGGGACAGTCGAGCAGTACTTC. This codes for CASSPHGTVEQYF.

The rearrangement uses TRBV7-8 and TRBJ2-7; possible D gene TRBD1, 6 bases. Trimming removed 4 bases from V and 2 bases from J, with 12 bases in between. Germline V lookup: CDR1 SGHVS, CDR2 FQNEAQ. The CDR3 is made up of 14 amino acids. The CDR3 DNA reads TGTGCCAGCAGCTCCAGGACAGCAACCTACGAGCAGTACTTC. Translated: CASSSRTATYEQYF.

V usage is TRBV10-3 and J usage is TRBJ1-2; TRBD1 matches at 7 bases. CDR1 is ENHRY and CDR2 is SYGVKD in the germline V gene. Trimming removed 2 bases from V and 6 bases from J; junction bases left unmatched: 9. The CDR3 is made up of 15 amino acids. DNA of the CDR3: TGTGCCATCAGTGAGCCGGGACAGCGATTTGATGGCTACACCTTC. Translating it yields CAISEPGQRFDGYTF.

The chain carries TRBV30 and TRBJ1-3; no firm D call. Germline V CDR1 and CDR2: GTSNPN, SVGIG (reference sequence). V was trimmed by 5 bases and J by 0 bases, leaving 14 bases between them. This CDR3 is 15 amino acids long. The CDR3: CAWGPGLFSGNTIYF. The CDR3 region has the DNA TGTGCCTGGGGTCCAGGACTGTTCTCTGGAAACACCATATATTTT.

This clone is deemed medium-sized (0.01 to 0.1%). The chain is built from TRBV29-1 and TRBJ2-1; TRBD1 aligns across 8 bases. V trimming: 8 bases; J trimming: 8 bases; junction bases outside the gene matches: 11. Germline CDR1 SQVTM, CDR2 ANQGSEA. This CDR3 has 13 residues. For the CDR3, the DNA is TGCAGCCCGCACAGGGGGAATTTGGATGAGCAGTTCTTC. Amino acid sequence: CSPHRGNLDEQFF.

The chain carries TRBV30 and TRBJ1-2; 9 bases map to TRBD1. The junction had 5 bases not matched to a gene; V was cut back by 3 bases and J by 0 bases. This CDR3 spans 15 amino acids. Germline-derived CDR1 and CDR2 are GTSNPN and SVGIG (reference sequence). CDR3 loop: CAWRGQGLANYGYTF. CDR3 coding DNA: TGTGCCTGGAGGGGACAGGGATTAGCTAACTATGGCTACACCTTC.

CDR3 DNA sequence: TGTGCCAGCAGTTTACAGACAGGGGATGAGACCCAGTACTTC. Amino acid sequence: CASSLQTGDETQYF. The chain joins TRBV27 to TRBJ2-5, with 8 bases identical to TRBD1. The CDR3 is made up of 14 amino acids. Germline assignment: CDR1 MNHEY and CDR2 SMNVEV (reference sequence). With V trimmed by 2 bases and J by 5 bases, 4 bases remained unmatched.

This chain joins TRBV27 and TRBJ2-7, with 10 bases that match TRBD1. Trimming took 7 bases from V and 3 from J; bases not matched to a gene: 6. Germline V gene data show CDR1 as MNHEY and CDR2 as SMNVEV (reference sequence). This CDR3 has 14 residues. The CDR3 sequence: CASTPRDRGYEQYF. The CDR3 DNA is TGTGCCAGCACCCCAAGGGACAGGGGCTACGAGCAGTACTTC.

The chain uses TRBV20-1 and TRBJ1-2; D uncertain. Deletions cut 8 bases from V and 3 bases from J, with 10 bases between. This CDR3 is 11 amino acids long. CDR1 is DFQATT, CDR2 SNEGSKA, per germline (reference sequence). The CDR3: CSSLQDYGYTF. In nucleotides, the CDR3 is TGCAGTTCCCTGCAGGACTATGGCTACACCTTC.

The V call is TRBV6-4, the J call TRBJ1-1; 7 nucleotides align to TRBD1. This CDR3 is 15 amino acids long. Germline loops: CDR1 MRHNA, CDR2 SNTAGT. With V trimmed by 4 bases and J by 5 bases, 10 bases remained unmatched. The CDR3 is CASSAGDSGGTEAFF. The CDR3 coding sequence is TGTGCCAGCAGTGCCGGGGACAGCGGAGGGACTGAAGCTTTCTTT.

The V and J genes are TRBV28 and TRBJ1-4, with unresolved D. The V end lost 1 base, the J end lost 5 bases, and 2 bases lay between the germline ends. The CDR3 runs 12 residues. Germline values: CDR1 MDHEN, CDR2 SYDVKM. The CDR3 nucleotides read TGTGCCAGCAGTTTATCGAATGAAAAACTGTTTTTT. Its protein product is CASSLSNEKLFF.